This is a list of T cell receptor beta chains from one sample in a study of T cell responses to AZD1222 COVID-19 vaccine. Some clones are missing from TCRdb's copy, which holds only in-frame ones; the method was immunoSEQ multiplex PCR. The sample includes about 270,000 clones, 85% to 95% of them seen just once. The material sequenced was peripheral blood, taken 28 days after the second AZD1222 dose. These receptors originate from an adult who received the AZD1222 COVID-19 vaccine. Both conserved end residues are part of each CDR3. The order of the fields is CDR3 protein, V gene, J gene.

cdr3_aa: CASSVMVGQPQHF
v_call: TRBV5-1
j_call: TRBJ1-5

cdr3_aa: CASSQEGRRYEQYF
v_call: TRBV3-1/TRBV3-2
j_call: TRBJ2-7

cdr3_aa: CASSQTRWMNTEAFF
v_call: TRBV14
j_call: TRBJ1-1

cdr3_aa: CAITPVAEGYGYTF
v_call: TRBV10-3
j_call: TRBJ1-2

cdr3_aa: CASSPGQARSYEQYF
v_call: TRBV3-1/TRBV3-2
j_call: TRBJ2-7

cdr3_aa: CASSQGRQETQYF
v_call: TRBV4-1
j_call: TRBJ2-5

cdr3_aa: CASSSPLSPSTDTQYF
v_call: TRBV6-5
j_call: TRBJ2-3

cdr3_aa: CASTGGNTIYF
v_call: TRBV12-3/TRBV12-4
j_call: TRBJ1-3

cdr3_aa: CASSLTAGYNEQFF
v_call: TRBV7-3
j_call: TRBJ2-1

cdr3_aa: CASSEEAGMHSEQYF
v_call: TRBV2
j_call: TRBJ2-7